This entry lists 23 T cell receptor beta chains sequenced from one sample in a study of lymphopenia after photon versus proton radiotherapy. Clones were read by immunoSEQ multiplex PCR, and TCRdb kept only the in-frame ones, dropping some. The table has more than 20,000 clones, approximately 89% seen once. This material consisted of peripheral blood, taken from a patient treated with photon-based radiotherapy. The receptors stem from a man aged 25-40 years with gastric cancer.

The chain combines TRBV6-6 with TRBJ1-1; D is ambiguous. CDR3 length equals 13 residues. From germline, CDR1 is MNHNY and CDR2 SVGAGI (reference sequence). The V and J ends lost 5 bases and 8 bases respectively, with 15 bases between them. The CDR3 here is CASSLSNQEEAFF. CDR3 coding DNA: TGTGCCAGCAGTCTCTCGAACCAGGAGGAAGCTTTCTTT.

A word on this clone: This same CDR3 is encoded by further DNA sequences in the sample. V usage is TRBV4-1 and J usage is TRBJ1-1; D uncertain. With 3 bases removed from V and 1 base from J, the gap between germline ends came to 6 bases. CDR3 length: 13 amino acids. From germline, CDR1 is MGHRA and CDR2 YSYEKL. The CDR3 DNA follows: TGCGCCAGCAGCCAGGCCGCGAACACTGAAGCTTTCTTT. Residues: CASSQAANTEAFF.

The chain couples TRBV6-1 to TRBJ1-5; D not resolved. V was cut by 5 bases and J by 0 bases, with 11 bases left in between. The CDR3 runs to 15 residues. Germline lookup yields CDR1 MNHNS and CDR2 SASEGT. CDR3 amino acids: CASSLEGISNQPQHF. Written as DNA, the CDR3 is TGTGCCAGCAGTCTTGAGGGCATTAGCAATCAGCCCCAGCATTTT.

The chain couples TRBV7-9 to TRBJ2-7, with TRBD1 identical over 10 bases. V lost 5 bases to trimming and J lost 2 bases; unmatched junction nucleotides: 9. The CDR3 runs to 16 residues. CDR1 SEHNR and CDR2 FQNEAQ come from the germline V gene (reference sequence). The CDR3 spells CASSRPGTGATYEQYF. For the CDR3, the DNA is TGTGCCAGCAGCCGACCTGGGACAGGGGCCACCTACGAGCAGTACTTC.

This chain links TRBV28 with TRBJ1-2; D gene ambiguous. This CDR3 region has 12 residues. Deletions cut 2 bases from V and 3 bases from J, with 4 bases between. The germline V gene encodes CDR1 MDHEN and CDR2 SYDVKM. The CDR3 protein is CASSLEDYGYTF. CDR3 DNA: TGTGCCAGCAGTTTAGAGGACTATGGCTACACCTTC.

This clone was observed a single time. The genes are TRBV19 and TRBJ2-3; D ambiguous. V lost 3 bases and J lost 2, with 9 bases in between. The CDR3 runs 14 residues. In germline, CDR1 is LNHDA, CDR2 SQIVND (reference sequence). CDR3 in amino acids: CASSISANTDTQYF. The CDR3 DNA is TGTGCCAGTAGTATCTCAGCAAACACAGATACGCAGTATTTT.

The V and J genes are TRBV19 and TRBJ1-5, with 10 bases fitting TRBD1. J was trimmed by 7 bases and V by 5 bases; bases with no gene match: 17. CDR1 and CDR2 (germline): LNHDA, SQIVND (reference sequence). This CDR3 contains 18 residues. The CDR3 protein is CASSLQGGTGAMLQPQHF. DNA of the CDR3: TGTGCCAGTAGTCTCCAAGGGGGGACAGGGGCAATGTTACAGCCCCAGCATTTT.

The V and J genes are TRBV6-4 and TRBJ2-6; TRBD2 matches 9 bases. Per germline, CDR1 MRHNA and CDR2 SNTAGT. V lost 0 bases to trimming and J lost 0 bases; unmatched junction nucleotides: 3. The CDR3 has 18 residues. This CDR3 is CASSDSREGVSGANVLTF. The CDR3 DNA reads TGTGCCAGCAGTGACTCGCGGGAGGGGGTCTCTGGGGCCAACGTCCTGACTTTC.

The CDR3 protein is CASSFEQYEQYF. The CDR3 DNA sequence: TGTGCCAGCAGTTTTGAACAATACGAGCAGTACTTC. V and J are TRBV28 and TRBJ2-7; D uncertain. This CDR3 has 12 residues. Germline lookup yields CDR1 MDHEN and CDR2 SYDVKM. The ends were cut back, 3 bases at V and 4 bases at J, with 7 bases in the middle. Looking up the rest from reference TRBV28 and TRBJ2-7 gives the full variable domain: DVKVTQSSRYLVKRTGEKVFLECVQDMDHENMFWYRQDPGLGLRLIYFSYDVKMKEKGDIPEGYSVSREKKERFSLILESASTNQTSMYLCASSFEQYEQYFGPGTRLTVT.

The chain links TRBV6-5 to TRBJ2-7; D possibly corresponds to TRBD2 (5 bases). Between the trimmed V and J ends, which lost 6 bases and 6 bases, there was a span of 18 bases. Per germline, CDR1 MNHEY and CDR2 SVGAGI. The CDR3 extends over 14 amino acids. DNA of the CDR3: TGTGCCAGCAGCTTCACCGAGGGCAGCCTCGAGCAGTACTTC. Translated, it gives CASSFTEGSLEQYF.

The V call is TRBV2, the J call TRBJ2-5, with a tentative D call TRBD2 (6 bases). The tail of the sequence fits TRBJ2-7 better, so the J call may be wrong. Germline CDR1 SNHLY, CDR2 FYNNEI. The CDR3 is 13 amino acids. The CDR3 is CASSSAGGYEQYF. Here the CDR3 DNA reads TGTGCCAGCAGCTCAGCGGGTGGCTACGAGCAGTACTTC.

V usage is TRBV7-9 and J usage is TRBJ2-3; a weak D match, TRBD2 (5 bases). Germline values: CDR1 SEHNR, CDR2 FQNEAQ (reference sequence). The CDR3 extends over 16 amino acids. Trimming left V 5 bases short and J 5 bases short, with 20 bases between. The CDR3, as DNA: TGTGCCAGCAGCCTAGGCGGATGGGTGGGAGAAGATACGCAGTATTTT. Translating gives CASSLGGWVGEDTQYF.

The V call is TRBV27, the J call TRBJ2-3, with D unclear. The CDR3 totals 14 residues. V lost 8 bases, J lost 4 bases, and 16 bases lay in between. The germline gives CDR1 MNHEY, CDR2 SMNVEV (reference sequence). The CDR3: CASGRKAFSDTQYF. The CDR3 region has the DNA TGTGCCAGCGGCAGGAAAGCGTTTTCAGATACGCAGTATTTT.

The chain employs TRBV7-9 and TRBJ2-7; 13 bases align to TRBD2. This CDR3 is built from 16 residues. The germline V gene has CDR1 SEHNR and CDR2 FQNEAQ (reference sequence). J lost 7 bases, V lost 5 bases, and 11 bases had no gene match. Here the CDR3 reads CASSPLYGTSGEEQYF. Here the CDR3 DNA reads TGTGCCAGCAGCCCACTCTATGGGACTAGCGGGGAGGAGCAGTACTTC.

This clone was counted between two and nine times. The chain carries TRBV21-1 and TRBJ1-3. TRBV21-1 constitutes a pseudogene. The CDR3 contains 17 residues. The CDR3 sequence is CASSKGGRNDGGNTIYF. The CDR3 DNA follows: TGTGCCAGCAGCAAAGGGGGACGCAACGATGGGGGAAACACCATATATTTT.

CDR3 sequence: CASSEGGLNSGANVLTF. The CDR3 region has the DNA TGTGCCAGCAGTGAAGGAGGACTGAACTCTGGGGCCAACGTCCTGACTTTC. The rearrangement uses TRBV2 and TRBJ2-6; possible D gene TRBD2, 5 bases. Germline CDR1 and CDR2: SNHLY and FYNNEI. This CDR3 region has 17 residues. V was clipped by 1 base and J by 0 bases, with 10 bases between them.

The chain is built from TRBV5-8 and TRBJ1-1; weak D call: TRBD1 (5 bases). The V gene's germline CDR1 is SGHTS and CDR2 YDEGEE. CDR3 size: 14 residues. V lost 3 bases, J lost 1 base, and 10 bases lay in between. The CDR3 is CASSSTQGNTEAFF. CDR3 bases: TGTGCCAGCAGCTCCACGCAGGGGAACACTGAAGCTTTCTTT.

In the case of this clone: The junction does not match germline at one end; this may be a read error. The chain recombines TRBV7-3 with TRBJ1-2, with 7 bases identical to TRBD1. Germline assignment: CDR1 SGHTA and CDR2 FQGTGA. The CDR3 runs to 13 residues. Here the CDR3 DNA reads TGTGCCAGTCTGGACAGGCGGAACTATGGCTACATCTTC. Residues: CASLDRRNYGYIF.

V gene TRBV5-6 combines with J gene TRBJ2-2; TRBD1 or TRBD2 may be the D gene (5 bases each). Germline CDR1 is SGHDT and CDR2 is YYEEEE. This CDR3 spans 16 amino acids. Trimming pared 4 bases from V and 3 bases from J, leaving 16 bases between. The CDR3 region has the DNA TGTGCCAGCAGCGTGGAGGCAGGGATCTACACCGGGGAGCTGTTTTTT. It is translated as CASSVEAGIYTGELFF.

V is TRBV7-8 and J is TRBJ2-7; 12 bases match TRBD2. CDR1 is SGHVS and CDR2 is FQNEAQ in the germline V gene. V gave up 4 bases and J gave up 7 bases; unmatched junction bases: 8. The length of the CDR3 is 15 residues. CDR3 protein: CASSSATSGSPEQYF. The CDR3 DNA is TGTGCCAGCAGCTCAGCGACTAGCGGGAGCCCAGAGCAGTACTTC.

The rearrangement links TRBV11-2 to TRBJ1-6, with TRBD1 identical over 7 bases. Germline trimming cut 5 bases from V and 7 bases from J; bases unmatched to any gene: 8. Germline V gene sequence: CDR1 SGHAT, CDR2 FQNNGV. There are 15 residues in the CDR3. The CDR3 nucleotides are TGTGCCAGCAGCCCTAACAGGGGTAACAATTCACCCCTCCACTTT. It yields the protein CASSPNRGNNSPLHF.

The V call is TRBV14, the J call TRBJ1-6; D is unclear. The V gene's germline CDR1 is SGHDN and CDR2 FVKESK. V lost 0 bases and J 7 bases, leaving 4 bases between the germline ends. The CDR3 runs 13 residues. As DNA, the CDR3 is TGTGCCAGCAGCCAAGACTTAAATTCACCCCTCCACTTT. Translating it yields CASSQDLNSPLHF. The whole variable domain, filled in from reference TRBV14 and TRBJ1-6, reads EAGVTQFPSHSVIEKGQTVTLRCDPISGHDNLYWYRRVMGKEIKFLLHFVKESKQDESGMPNNRFLAERTGGTYSTLKVQPAELEDSGVYFCASSQDLNSPLHFGNGTRLTVT.

The genes are TRBV10-3 and TRBJ2-2, with TRBD2 matching over 11 bases. Per germline, CDR1 ENHRY and CDR2 SYGVKD. Trimming took 2 bases from V and 4 from J; bases not matched to a gene: 3. The CDR3 is 16 amino acids. The CDR3 DNA follows: TGTGCCATCAGTGAGGGGGGACTAGCGGCCACCGGGGAGCTGTTTTTT. As protein: CAISEGGLAATGELFF.